Presented here are 18 T cell receptor beta chains from one specimen sequenced in a study of cytomegalovirus exposure and HLA in healthy donors. The PCR contained 60 Vbeta and 13 Jbeta primers. Some clones are missing from TCRdb's copy, which holds only in-frame ones; the method was immunoSEQ multiplex PCR. The sample consists of 150,000 to 200,000 clones, roughly a tenth of them appearing once. The sequenced sample was PBMCs. These receptors originate from a woman in her twenties or thirties in good health and CMV-seropositive.

In this sample, this clone turned up a few times. DNA of the CDR3: TGTGCCAGCAGAACCCCCCTTACAGGGTACCAAAACACCATATATTTT. It codes for CASRTPLTGYQNTIYF. The chain couples TRBV2 to TRBJ1-3; tentatively, D is TRBD1 (6 bases). Germline CDR1 and CDR2: SNHLY and FYNNEI. V lost 6 bases and J lost 6, with 21 bases in between. This CDR3 has 16 amino acids.

The rearrangement uses TRBV30 and TRBJ1-1, with TRBD1 matching over 7 bases. V was clipped by 4 bases and J by 0 bases; unmatched bases: 5. Germline loops: CDR1 GTSNPN, CDR2 SVGIG (reference sequence). CDR3 length: 14 residues. Written as DNA, the CDR3 is TGTGCCTGGATAAGGGGACAGATGAACACTGAAGCTTTCTTT. Protein: CAWIRGQMNTEAFF.

This clone appeared a few times. This sequence joins TRBV7-9 and TRBJ2-3; a weak D match, TRBD2 (6 bases). V lost 6 bases and J 1 base, leaving 11 bases between the germline ends. The CDR3 spans 14 residues. CDR1 is SEHNR, CDR2 FQNEAQ, per germline (reference sequence). CDR3 sequence reads: CASRPGGGTDTQYF. The CDR3, as DNA: TGTGCCAGCAGACCCGGAGGGGGCACAGATACGCAGTATTTT.

The chain recombines TRBV9 with TRBJ2-7; 8 bases map to TRBD2. The CDR3 consists of 15 residues. The germline gives CDR1 SGDLS, CDR2 YYNGEE. V was clipped by 2 bases and J by 0 bases; unmatched bases: 4. This chain's CDR3 is CASSVSGGSSYEQYF. Here the CDR3 DNA reads TGTGCCAGCAGCGTCTCGGGAGGGAGCTCCTACGAGCAGTACTTC.

This sequence joins TRBV7-9 and TRBJ2-5; D is perhaps TRBD2 (5 bases). This CDR3 has 12 residues. The V and J ends lost 5 bases and 10 bases respectively, with 14 bases between them. CDR1 is SEHNR and CDR2 is FQNEAQ in the germline V gene (reference sequence). The CDR3 DNA reads TGTGCCAGCAGCCCCCCGCTTGAGGGCCAGTACTTC. Its translation: CASSPPLEGQYF.

This clone was observed a handful of times. The chain recombines TRBV5-1 with TRBJ1-1; D not certain. The V end was cut by 0 bases, the J end by 4 bases, with 13 bases between. The CDR3 totals 15 residues. Germline V gene data show CDR1 as SGHRS and CDR2 as YFSETQ. Written as DNA, the CDR3 is TGCGCCAGCAGCTTGGCGGCTATAGCTTCCACTGAAGCTTTCTTT. It is translated as CASSLAAIASTEAFF.

The gene calls are TRBV6-4 and TRBJ2-5; 12 bases fit TRBD2. Trimming at V came to 0 bases and at J to 5 bases, leaving 4 bases not matched to a gene. Per germline, CDR1 MRHNA and CDR2 SNTAGT. CDR3 length: 16 residues. This chain's CDR3 is CASSDSRLAGVETQYF. The CDR3 region has the DNA TGTGCCAGCAGTGACTCCCGACTAGCGGGAGTTGAGACCCAGTACTTC.

This clone occurred a few times. The V call is TRBV6-6, the J call TRBJ2-1, with D possibly being TRBD2 (6 bases). There are 14 residues in the CDR3. With 5 bases removed from V and 9 bases from J, the gap between germline ends came to 17 bases. Germline V gene data show CDR1 as MNHNY and CDR2 as SVGAGI (reference sequence). CDR3 residues: CASSPHALASEQFF. The CDR3 nucleotides are TGTGCCAGCAGTCCTCATGCTCTAGCGAGTGAGCAGTTCTTC.

The table lists this clone with a few counts. Other DNA sequences of this sample code for an identical CDR3. The chain uses TRBV9 and TRBJ2-7; 7 positions match TRBD2. Germline lookup yields CDR1 SGDLS and CDR2 YYNGEE. J lost 2 bases, V lost 0 bases, and 5 bases had no gene match. CDR3 length equals 15 residues. The DNA of the CDR3 is TGTGCCAGCAGCGTAGGCTTAGCGGGTACCTACGAGCAGTACTTC. Its protein is CASSVGLAGTYEQYF.

The rearrangement links TRBV7-9 to TRBJ1-2; TRBD1 is a possible D gene (6 bases). The germline V and J ends were trimmed by 5 bases and 4 bases, with 8 bases remaining between them. CDR3 size: 12 residues. Germline V gene data show CDR1 as SEHNR and CDR2 as FQNEAQ (reference sequence). CDR3 DNA: TGTGCCAGCAGCCCGGACAGCTATGGCTACACCTTC. Its protein is CASSPDSYGYTF. The variable domain in full, with the rest retrieved from reference TRBV7-9 and TRBJ1-2, is DTGVSQNPRHKITKRGQNVTFRCDPISEHNRLYWYRQTLGQGPEFLTYFQNEAQLEKSRLLSDRFSAERPKGSFSTLEIQRTEQGDSAMYLCASSPDSYGYTFGSGTRLTVV.

This clone was recorded a few times. The gene calls are TRBV6-5 and TRBJ1-4, with no clear D. The CDR3 consists of 14 residues. Germline CDR1 reads MNHEY; CDR2 reads SVGAGI. Trimming took 5 bases from V and 5 from J, leaving 12 bases between them. CDR3 region: CASSAQTTNEKLFF. For the CDR3, the DNA is TGTGCCAGCAGTGCCCAGACTACGAATGAAAAACTGTTTTTT.

This clone appeared a few times. This rearrangement joins TRBV6-6 to TRBJ2-4; 10 positions match TRBD2. With 4 bases clipped from V and 5 bases from J, the junction kept 5 bases outside the gene matches. The CDR3 has 15 amino acids. The germline V gene encodes CDR1 MNHNY and CDR2 SVGAGI (reference sequence). The CDR3 nucleotides read TGTGCCAGCAGTTTAACTAGCGGGATTGAAAACATTCAGTACTTC. Encoded protein: CASSLTSGIENIQYF.

This clone was counted between two and nine times. This rearrangement joins TRBV4-2 to TRBJ2-5, with D perhaps matching TRBD1 (6 bases). The length of the CDR3 is 15 residues. With 1 base removed from V and 4 bases from J, the gap between germline ends came to 13 bases. Per the germline V gene, CDR1 is LGHNA and CDR2 is YNFKEQ. The CDR3 is CASSQALGGGETQYF. The CDR3 coding sequence is TGTGCCAGCAGCCAAGCGCTAGGGGGTGGAGAGACCCAGTACTTC.

The chain recombines TRBV19 with TRBJ1-4; D might be TRBD1 (6 bases). The germline V and J ends were trimmed by 6 bases and 3 bases, with 17 bases remaining between them. CDR3 length: 16 residues. Per germline, CDR1 LNHDA and CDR2 SQIVND (reference sequence). The CDR3 DNA sequence: TGTGCCAGTAGCCAAGGGAGGGGGAACTCTAATGAAAAACTGTTTTTT. Its translation is CASSQGRGNSNEKLFF.

The V and J genes are TRBV2 and TRBJ2-7; D possibly corresponds to TRBD1 (6 bases). With 6 bases removed from V and 7 bases from J, the gap between germline ends came to 13 bases. The germline gives CDR1 SNHLY, CDR2 FYNNEI. This CDR3 spans 12 amino acids. The CDR3 loop is CASRFQGREQYF. For the CDR3, the DNA is TGTGCCAGCAGATTTCAGGGGAGAGAGCAGTACTTC.

This clone was seen only a few times. The chain links TRBV5-1 to TRBJ2-5, with D uncertain. Germline V CDR1 and CDR2: SGHRS, YFSETQ. Trimming shortened V by 0 bases and J by 0 bases, and 12 bases separated the two germline ends. The CDR3 is 16 residues long. The CDR3 loop is CASSLELALYQETQYF. CDR3 nucleotides: TGCGCCAGCAGCTTGGAACTTGCTTTGTACCAAGAGACCCAGTACTTC.

A note on this clone: Other DNA sequences in this sample translate to the same CDR3. V usage is TRBV25-1 and J usage is TRBJ1-2, with D unclear. The CDR3 consists of 13 residues. V gave up 3 bases and J gave up 3 bases, with 8 bases separating them. Germline V gene lookup returns CDR1 MGHDK and CDR2 SYGVNS. The CDR3 loop reads CASSDPPDYGYTF. Here the CDR3 DNA reads TGTGCCAGCAGTGACCCCCCGGACTATGGCTACACCTTC.

The chain links TRBV25-1 to TRBJ1-2, with D tentatively TRBD1 (5 bases). Germline V CDR1 and CDR2: MGHDK, SYGVNS. This CDR3 contains 13 residues. Trimming removed 2 bases at V and 4 bases at J, with 8 bases between. The DNA of the CDR3 is TGTGCCAGCAGTGAAACAGGATTCTATGGCTACACCTTC. This sequence encodes CASSETGFYGYTF.